These T cell receptor beta chains were read from a single sample in a study of blood T cell repertoires in COVID-19. Clones were read by immunoSEQ multiplex PCR, and TCRdb kept only the in-frame ones, dropping some. The data show about 170,000 clones, under 95% seen once. The sequencing sample was made of peripheral blood. These receptors all stem from a man between 18 and 35 years old with COVID-19, enrolled during active disease. CDR3s include the opening cysteine and the closing phenylalanine or tryptophan. The order of the fields is J gene, clone size, V gene, D gene, CDR3 DNA, CDR3 protein. The D gene is left open where the match is weak. For some rows the clone size is stated as once, few or many, or as a class when expanded; others skip it.

J: TRBJ2-7; size: -; V: TRBV10-3; D: TRBD1; DNA: TGTGCCATCAGTGGGGGACAGACCTACGAGCAGTACTTC; CDR3: CAISGGQTYEQYF
J: TRBJ1-3; size: -; V: TRBV6-1; D: TRBD1; DNA: TGTGCCAGCAGTGGGGACAGGGGGCAATATGGAAACACCATATATTTT; CDR3: CASSGDRGQYGNTIYF
J: TRBJ1-4; size: once; V: TRBV30; D: -; DNA: TGTGGCGGAGTAAGGCAGGGTAATGAAAAACTGTTTTTT; CDR3: CGGVRQGNEKLFF
J: TRBJ2-1; size: -; V: TRBV27; D: TRBD2; DNA: TGTGCCAGCAGTTTCCGGATTAGCGGGAGGGCCGATGAGCAGTTCTTC; CDR3: CASSFRISGRADEQFF
J: TRBJ2-5; size: -; V: TRBV5-5; D: -; DNA: TGTGCCAGCAGCTTGGCAGGCCTTGGGCAAGAGACCCAGTACTTC; CDR3: CASSLAGLGQETQYF
J: TRBJ1-5; size: -; V: TRBV6-5; D: -; DNA: TGTGCCAGCAGTTACCAGGGGCTCAATCAGCCCCAGCATTTT; CDR3: CASSYQGLNQPQHF
J: TRBJ2-2; size: once; V: TRBV19; D: TRBD2; DNA: TGTGCCAGTAGTAGGACTAGCGGGACTAACACCGGGGAGCTGTTTTTT; CDR3: CASSRTSGTNTGELFF
J: TRBJ2-7; size: -; V: TRBV7-8; D: TRBD2; DNA: TGTGCCAGCAGCATACGGGGACTAGGTTCCGAGCAGTACTTC; CDR3: CASSIRGLGSEQYF
J: TRBJ1-2; size: -; V: TRBV28; D: -; DNA: TGTGCCAGCATACAACTTGGGGCCAGGGGAAGCAACTATGGCTACACCTTC; CDR3: CASIQLGARGSNYGYTF
J: TRBJ2-2; size: -; V: TRBV7-9; D: -; DNA: TGTGCCAGCAGCGTCGCAGGGTACCCCGGGGAGCTGTTTTTT; CDR3: CASSVAGYPGELFF
J: TRBJ2-6; size: -; V: TRBV6-5; D: -; DNA: TGTGCCAGCAGTTACGGGCCGGGACTTGGGGCCAACGTCCTGACTTTC; CDR3: CASSYGPGLGANVLTF
J: TRBJ2-1; size: -; V: TRBV5-4; D: -; DNA: TGTGCCAGCAGCTTGGGGGGCGGCTCACCCGGGGGCAATGAGCAGTTCTTC; CDR3: CASSLGGGSPGGNEQFF
J: TRBJ1-5; size: -; V: TRBV6-2/TRBV6-3; D: -; DNA: TGTGCCAGCAGTCCGACAGGAAGCAATCAGCCCCAGCATTTT; CDR3: CASSPTGSNQPQHF
J: TRBJ2-7; size: once; V: TRBV28; D: -; DNA: TGTGCCAGCAGTTCCCCACGGACTGAGACCTACGAGCAGTACTTC; CDR3: CASSSPRTETYEQYF
J: TRBJ2-7; size: -; V: TRBV6-1; D: TRBD2; DNA: TGTGCCAGCAGCCTTGGGACTAGCGGTGAGCAGTACTTC; CDR3: CASSLGTSGEQYF
J: TRBJ2-1; size: -; V: TRBV7-2; D: TRBD1; DNA: TGTGCCAGCAGCCCCCGGACAGGGGAGAATGAGCAGTTCTTC; CDR3: CASSPRTGENEQFF
J: TRBJ1-5; size: -; V: TRBV30; D: TRBD1; DNA: TGTGCCTGGCAGACAGGGGCTAGCAATCAGCCCCAGCATTTT; CDR3: CAWQTGASNQPQHF
J: TRBJ2-7; size: -; V: TRBV7-2; D: -; DNA: TGTGCCAGCAGCTTAGGAGGTGTCTACGAGCAGTACTTC; CDR3: CASSLGGVYEQYF
J: TRBJ1-1; size: -; V: TRBV19; D: TRBD1; DNA: TGTGCCAGTACCTCACACTACAGGGGCATGAACACTGAAGCTTTCTTT; CDR3: CASTSHYRGMNTEAFF
J: TRBJ1-2; size: -; V: TRBV27; D: -; DNA: TGTGCCAGCAGTCCGGCCAGGGCCTATGGCTACACCTTC; CDR3: CASSPARAYGYTF
J: TRBJ2-1; size: once; V: TRBV28; D: -; DNA: TGTGCCAGCAGTTTATACAGGGAGTCCTACAATGAGCAGTTCTTC; CDR3: CASSLYRESYNEQFF
J: TRBJ1-1; size: -; V: TRBV30; D: -; DNA: TGTGCCTGCCCGGGGGGCACTGAAGCTTTCTTT; CDR3: CACPGGTEAFF
J: TRBJ2-3; size: -; V: TRBV12-5; D: TRBD1; DNA: TGTGCTAGTGGTGGGACAGGGGGGGGAGATACGCAGTATTTT; CDR3: CASGGTGGGDTQYF
J: TRBJ2-1; size: once; V: TRBV21-1; D: -; DNA: TGTGCCAGCAGCAAAGCGGTAATGGGGAGCTCCTACAATGAGCAGTTCTTC; CDR3: CASSKAVMGSSYNEQFF
J: TRBJ1-5; size: -; V: TRBV28; D: TRBD1; DNA: TGTGCCAGCAGCGATACAGGGGAACAGCCCCAGCATTTT; CDR3: CASSDTGEQPQHF
J: TRBJ2-7; size: -; V: TRBV10-2; D: -; DNA: TGCGCCAGCACCCCCGGAGGGACGGCCTCCTACGAGCAGTACTTC; CDR3: CASTPGGTASYEQYF
J: TRBJ2-4; size: -; V: TRBV30; D: -; DNA: TGTGCCTGGACCCCCGGAGGTCAGGACATTCAGTACTTC; CDR3: CAWTPGGQDIQYF
J: TRBJ1-1; size: -; V: TRBV6-2/TRBV6-3; D: -; DNA: TGTGCCAGCAGCCCCTCTCGGGTATCTGAAGCTTTCTTT; CDR3: CASSPSRVSEAFF
J: TRBJ2-7; size: -; V: TRBV6-2/TRBV6-3; D: -; DNA: TGTGCCAGCAGTTGGTTGGGGAGGAACGAGCAGTACTTC; CDR3: CASSWLGRNEQYF
J: TRBJ1-1; size: -; V: TRBV7-9; D: -; DNA: TGTGCCAGCAGCTTAGATAACTGGAACACTGAAGCTTTCTTT; CDR3: CASSLDNWNTEAFF
J: TRBJ1-4; size: few; V: TRBV11-2; D: -; DNA: TGTGCCAGCAGTCCCCCGGGGCAGCCCGGGGGAAAACTGCTTTTT; CDR3: CASSPPGQPGGKLLF
J: TRBJ2-2; size: -; V: TRBV10-3; D: TRBD1; DNA: TGTGCCACAGATCAGGGGGCTGGGGACACCGGGGAGCTGTTTTTT; CDR3: CATDQGAGDTGELFF
J: TRBJ2-5; size: -; V: TRBV7-7; D: -; DNA: TGTGCTAGCAGCTTAGGGCGTGGACAGCTCCAAGAGACCCAGTACTTC; CDR3: CASSLGRGQLQETQYF
J: TRBJ1-2; size: -; V: TRBV12-3/TRBV12-4; D: -; DNA: TGTGCCAGCAGTTTAGTAGTAAACTATGGCTACACCTTC; CDR3: CASSLVVNYGYTF
J: TRBJ1-1; size: once; V: TRBV5-1; D: -; DNA: TGCGCCAGCTCTTGGGCTTTGAACACTGAAGCTTTCTTT; CDR3: CASSWALNTEAFF
J: TRBJ1-5; size: -; V: TRBV6-2/TRBV6-3; D: -; DNA: TGTGCCAGCAGTTACTCGAGAGTTCGGTACGGGCAGGGAAGCAATCAGCCCCAGCATTTT; CDR3: CASSYSRVRYGQGSNQPQHF
J: TRBJ1-2; size: -; V: TRBV7-2; D: -; DNA: TGTGCCAGCAGCTTAGGACAACTCAACTATGGCTACACCTTC; CDR3: CASSLGQLNYGYTF
J: TRBJ2-2; size: -; V: TRBV6-1; D: -; DNA: TGTGCCAGCAGTGAGCAGACAGTCGGGGAGCTGTTTTTT; CDR3: CASSEQTVGELFF
J: TRBJ1-5; size: few; V: TRBV30; D: TRBD1; DNA: TGTGCCTGGAGTGTTGGCAGGGGGCGTCAGCCCCAGCATTTT; CDR3: CAWSVGRGRQPQHF
J: TRBJ2-7; size: -; V: TRBV5-4; D: TRBD2; DNA: TGTGCCAGCAGCTTGGCCAGCGGGGTTCCCTACGAGCAGTACTTC; CDR3: CASSLASGVPYEQYF
J: TRBJ1-5; size: -; V: TRBV5-1; D: TRBD1; DNA: TGCGCCAGCAGCCTACGGGGAGACAGGGGTCAGCCCCAGCATTTT; CDR3: CASSLRGDRGQPQHF